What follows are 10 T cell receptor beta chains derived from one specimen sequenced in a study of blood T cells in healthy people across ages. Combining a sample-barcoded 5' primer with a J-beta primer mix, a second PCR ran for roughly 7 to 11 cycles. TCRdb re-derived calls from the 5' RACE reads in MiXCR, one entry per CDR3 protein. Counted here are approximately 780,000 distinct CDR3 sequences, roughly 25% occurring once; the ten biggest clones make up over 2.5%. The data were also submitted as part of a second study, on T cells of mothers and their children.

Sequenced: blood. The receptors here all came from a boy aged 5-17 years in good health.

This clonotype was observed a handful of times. CDR3 sequence (DNA): TGTGCCAGCAGCTTAGACAGGCCAAACACTGAAGCTTTCTTT. Translating gives CASSLDRPNTEAFF. The J gene is TRBJ1-1, the V gene TRBV5-4; TRBD1 is a possible D gene (6 bases). Trimming stripped 2 bases from V and 2 bases from J, with 10 bases between. CDR1 is SGHNT and CDR2 is YYREEE in the germline V gene (reference sequence). The CDR3 totals 14 residues. Complete variable domain (other parts from reference TRBV5-4 and TRBJ1-1): ETGVTQSPTHLIKTRGQQVTLRCSSQSGHNTVSWYQQALGQGPQFIFQYYREEENGRGNFPPRFSGLQFPNYSSELNVNALELDDSALYLCASSLDRPNTEAFFGQGTRLTVV.

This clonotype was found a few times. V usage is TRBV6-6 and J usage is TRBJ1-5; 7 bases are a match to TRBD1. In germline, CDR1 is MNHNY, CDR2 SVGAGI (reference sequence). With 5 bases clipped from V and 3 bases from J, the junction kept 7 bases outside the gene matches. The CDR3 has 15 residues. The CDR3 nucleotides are TGTGCCAGCAGTCTGGAGGGGGCCTTCAATCAGCCCCAGCATTTT. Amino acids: CASSLEGAFNQPQHF.

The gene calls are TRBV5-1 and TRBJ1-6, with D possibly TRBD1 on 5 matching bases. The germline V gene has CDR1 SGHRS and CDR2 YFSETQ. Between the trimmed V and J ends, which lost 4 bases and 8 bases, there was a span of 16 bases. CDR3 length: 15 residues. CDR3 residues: CASSRLSGVDSPLHF. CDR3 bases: TGCGCCAGCAGCCGACTTTCGGGGGTTGATTCACCCCTCCACTTT.

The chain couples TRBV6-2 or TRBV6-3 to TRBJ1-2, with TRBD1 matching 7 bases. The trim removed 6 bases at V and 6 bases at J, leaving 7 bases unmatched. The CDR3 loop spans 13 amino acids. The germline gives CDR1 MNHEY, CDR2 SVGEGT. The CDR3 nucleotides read TGTGCCAGCAGCCGCGACAGGGTAGATGGCTACACCTTC. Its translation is CASSRDRVDGYTF.

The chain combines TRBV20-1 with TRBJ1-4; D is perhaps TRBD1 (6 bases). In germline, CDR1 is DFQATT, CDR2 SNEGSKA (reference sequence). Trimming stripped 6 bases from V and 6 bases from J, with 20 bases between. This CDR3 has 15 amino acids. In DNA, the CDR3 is TGCAGTGCAGAGGGGGTAGAGCAGGGAGATGAAAAACTGTTTTTT. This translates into CSAEGVEQGDEKLFF.

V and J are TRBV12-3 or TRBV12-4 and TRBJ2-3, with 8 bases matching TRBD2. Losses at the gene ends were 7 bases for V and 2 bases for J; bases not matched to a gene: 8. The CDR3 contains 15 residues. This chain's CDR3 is CASNLAGLATDTQYF. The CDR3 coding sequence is TGTGCCAGCAACTTAGCGGGGTTGGCCACAGATACGCAGTATTTT.

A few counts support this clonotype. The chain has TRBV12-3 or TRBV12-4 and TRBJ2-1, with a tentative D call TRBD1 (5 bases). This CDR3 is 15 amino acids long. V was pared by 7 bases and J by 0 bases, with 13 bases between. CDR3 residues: CASTDRQSSYNEQFF. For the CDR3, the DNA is TGTGCCAGCACCGACCGACAGAGCTCCTACAATGAGCAGTTCTTC.

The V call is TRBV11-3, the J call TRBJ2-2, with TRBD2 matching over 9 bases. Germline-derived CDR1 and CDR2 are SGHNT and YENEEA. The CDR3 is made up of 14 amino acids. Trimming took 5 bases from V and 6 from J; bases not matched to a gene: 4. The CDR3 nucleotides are TGTGCCAGCAGCGCCCGGACTAGCGCCGGGGAGCTGTTTTTT. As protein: CASSARTSAGELFF.

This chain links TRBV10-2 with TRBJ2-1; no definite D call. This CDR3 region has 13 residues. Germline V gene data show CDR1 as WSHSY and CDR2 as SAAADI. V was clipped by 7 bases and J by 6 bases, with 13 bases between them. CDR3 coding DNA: TGCGCCAGCAAGGGTTGGCTCCTCAATGAGCAGTTCTTC. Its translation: CASKGWLLNEQFF.

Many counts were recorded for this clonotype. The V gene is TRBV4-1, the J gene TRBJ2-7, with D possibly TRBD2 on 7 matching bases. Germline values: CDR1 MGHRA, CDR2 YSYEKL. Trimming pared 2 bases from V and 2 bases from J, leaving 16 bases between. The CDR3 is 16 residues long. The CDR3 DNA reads TGCGCCAGCAGCCAAAGTGCGGGGGCTCACACCTACGAGCAGTACTTC. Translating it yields CASSQSAGAHTYEQYF.